This T cell receptor beta chain is from a study of shared clonotypes between healthy human individuals. Study information: For every donor, three CD4 naive, three CD4 memory, two CD8 naive and one CD8 memory plates were used.

Comment on this clone: What it binds is not known.

Study outcomes and limitations: Generation probability values for non-shared clonotypes were lower than those for clonotypes shared by all four donors. Approximately 5.3% was the fraction of naive CD4 clonotypes found shared across a few donors.

Splitting the CD4+ cells yielded a CD45RA+ naive subset and a CD45RA-negative memory subset. Sequenced by immunoSEQ multiplex PCR; TCRdb stores in-frame clones only, minus some. The sample consists of more than 2,000,000 clones, just over 90% of them appearing once. The CDR3 contains 15 residues. J was trimmed by 2 bases and V by 0 bases; bases with no gene match: 2. Germline loops: CDR1 LNHDA, CDR2 SQIVND (reference sequence). The rearrangement uses TRBV19 and TRBJ2-7; 9 bases align to TRBD1. The receptor comes from a man aged 18 to 30 in good health. Some clones in this sample may be carry-over from other donors' samples. The source material was naive CD4+ T cells from PBMCs. Noted subset: CD45RA+ positively selected. CDR3 protein: CASSIEQGATYEQYF. In DNA form, the CDR3 reads TGTGCCAGTAGTATAGAACAGGGGGCTACCTACGAGCAGTACTTC.